The rows below give T cell receptor beta chains drawn from one sample of a study of blood T cell repertoires in COVID-19. Clones were read by immunoSEQ multiplex PCR, and TCRdb kept only the in-frame ones, dropping some. The table lists approximately 400,000 clones, roughly 77% of them singletons. The sample comprised peripheral blood. Receptors were obtained from a human donor with acute or convalescent COVID-19. The donor label of this sample is uncertain. The CDR3 runs from the conserved cysteine through the conserved F or W. D genes are given only for firm matches. Clone size is shown for a subset of rows, as once, few, many or a class of expanded clone.

clone_size: .
j_call: TRBJ2-3
v_call: TRBV19
cdr3_length: 17
d_call: TRBD2
cdr3_nt: TGTGCCAGTAGTATTAGGGCTAGCGGGGGGTTTCCAGATACGCAGTATTTT
cdr3_aa: CASSIRASGGFPDTQYF

clone_size: .
j_call: TRBJ2-1
v_call: TRBV5-1
cdr3_length: 17
d_call: .
cdr3_nt: TGCGCCAGCAGCTTGACTGCAGGGAACGCATTAGGGAATGAGCAGTTCTTC
cdr3_aa: CASSLTAGNALGNEQFF

clone_size: many
j_call: TRBJ1-2
v_call: TRBV3-1/TRBV3-2
cdr3_length: 14
d_call: .
cdr3_nt: TGTGCCAGCAGCCAAGACAACAGGGTGGGTGGCTACACCTTC
cdr3_aa: CASSQDNRVGGYTF

clone_size: .
j_call: TRBJ2-1
v_call: TRBV2
cdr3_length: 15
d_call: TRBD1
cdr3_nt: TGTGCCAGCACTCAGGACAGGGGCTCCGTCGGCGAGCAGTTCTTC
cdr3_aa: CASTQDRGSVGEQFF

clone_size: .
j_call: TRBJ1-6
v_call: TRBV19
cdr3_length: 15
d_call: TRBD1
cdr3_nt: TGTGCCAGTCGCCCTCCAACAGGGGAGAGGTCACCCCTCCACTTT
cdr3_aa: CASRPPTGERSPLHF

clone_size: few
j_call: TRBJ1-6
v_call: TRBV5-6
cdr3_length: 14
d_call: .
cdr3_nt: TGTGCCAGCAGCTTCGGGAACTTTAATTCACCCCTCCACTTT
cdr3_aa: CASSFGNFNSPLHF

clone_size: .
j_call: TRBJ1-3
v_call: TRBV4-1
cdr3_length: 16
d_call: .
cdr3_nt: TGCGCCAGCAGCCAGGGGTCCGGGACACCTGGAAACACCATATATTTT
cdr3_aa: CASSQGSGTPGNTIYF

clone_size: few
j_call: TRBJ2-3
v_call: TRBV6-6
cdr3_length: 14
d_call: TRBD2
cdr3_nt: TGTGCCAGCAGCCTCTCGGGAGGGGAAGCTACGCAGTATTTT
cdr3_aa: CASSLSGGEATQYF

clone_size: .
j_call: TRBJ1-6
v_call: TRBV7-2
cdr3_length: 13
d_call: .
cdr3_nt: TGTGCCAGCAGCTCAAACAGGGTTTCGGCCCTCCACTTT
cdr3_aa: CASSSNRVSALHF

clone_size: .
j_call: TRBJ2-3
v_call: TRBV5-1
cdr3_length: 15
d_call: TRBD1
cdr3_nt: TGCGCCAGCAGCTTCCGGGACAGGGCTACAGATACGCAGTATTTT
cdr3_aa: CASSFRDRATDTQYF

clone_size: once
j_call: TRBJ1-4
v_call: TRBV7-6
cdr3_length: 17
d_call: .
cdr3_nt: TGTGCCAGCAGCCCCCGGGGGGGGCCAGCAACTAATGAAAAACTGTTTTTT
cdr3_aa: CASSPRGGPATNEKLFF

clone_size: .
j_call: TRBJ2-7
v_call: TRBV9
cdr3_length: 16
d_call: TRBD2
cdr3_nt: TGTGCCAGCAGCGTAGGGACTAGCGGGGGGTACGACGAGCAGTACTTC
cdr3_aa: CASSVGTSGGYDEQYF

clone_size: .
j_call: TRBJ2-2
v_call: TRBV19
cdr3_length: 14
d_call: .
cdr3_nt: TGTGCCAGTTCGCCCGAGAGGGGGACCGGGGAGCTGTTTTTT
cdr3_aa: CASSPERGTGELFF

clone_size: .
j_call: TRBJ2-7
v_call: TRBV5-1
cdr3_length: 17
d_call: TRBD2
cdr3_nt: TGCGCCAGCAGCTCAACTCCTGGAATAGCGGGCAGCTACGAGCAGTACTTC
cdr3_aa: CASSSTPGIAGSYEQYF

clone_size: few
j_call: TRBJ1-2
v_call: TRBV28
cdr3_length: 15
d_call: TRBD1
cdr3_nt: TGTGCCAGCAGTGGTGGACAGGGGAAGAAGTCTGGCTACACCTTC
cdr3_aa: CASSGGQGKKSGYTF

clone_size: few
j_call: TRBJ2-7
v_call: TRBV6-6
cdr3_length: 14
d_call: .
cdr3_nt: TGTGCCAGCAGTTACTCAAACAGGGAGAACGAGCAGTACTTC
cdr3_aa: CASSYSNRENEQYF

clone_size: .
j_call: TRBJ1-2
v_call: TRBV7-9
cdr3_length: 15
d_call: .
cdr3_nt: TGTGCCAGCAGCGGTACCGGGACATCCAACTATGGCTACACCTTC
cdr3_aa: CASSGTGTSNYGYTF

clone_size: .
j_call: TRBJ1-1
v_call: TRBV18
cdr3_length: 18
d_call: TRBD1
cdr3_nt: TGTGCCAGCTCCCCAATCTCACCCGTAACAGGGGTCGTGACTGAAGCTTTCTTT
cdr3_aa: CASSPISPVTGVVTEAFF

clone_size: once
j_call: TRBJ1-1
v_call: TRBV5-4
cdr3_length: 14
d_call: .
cdr3_nt: TGTGCCAGCAGCTTGGAACAGTTGAACACTGAAGCTTTCTTT
cdr3_aa: CASSLEQLNTEAFF

clone_size: .
j_call: TRBJ1-1
v_call: TRBV9
cdr3_length: 14
d_call: .
cdr3_nt: TGTGCCAGCAGCGTAGTTAAAGGGGCGAGGGAAGCTTTCTTT
cdr3_aa: CASSVVKGAREAFF

clone_size: .
j_call: TRBJ1-1
v_call: TRBV12-3/TRBV12-4
cdr3_length: 13
d_call: .
cdr3_nt: TGTGCCAGCAGTTCACAGGGTATTGCTGAAGCTTTCTTT
cdr3_aa: CASSSQGIAEAFF

clone_size: .
j_call: TRBJ1-2
v_call: TRBV19
cdr3_length: 17
d_call: .
cdr3_nt: TGTGCCAGTAGTATAACAGCCGGGACACCGAGCGAGCGGGGCTACACCTTC
cdr3_aa: CASSITAGTPSERGYTF

clone_size: .
j_call: TRBJ2-1
v_call: TRBV6-2/TRBV6-3
cdr3_length: 16
d_call: TRBD2
cdr3_nt: TGTGCCAGCAGCCAACTAGCGGGAGGCTCCTACAATGAGCAGTTCTTC
cdr3_aa: CASSQLAGGSYNEQFF

clone_size: few
j_call: TRBJ1-1
v_call: TRBV11-2
cdr3_length: 12
d_call: .
cdr3_nt: TGTGCCAGCAGCTTTATCTCCACTGAAGCTTTCTTT
cdr3_aa: CASSFISTEAFF

clone_size: .
j_call: TRBJ1-1
v_call: TRBV2
cdr3_length: 16
d_call: TRBD1
cdr3_nt: TGTGCCAGCAGCGCAACGACAGGGGCTATGAACACTGAAGCTTTCTTT
cdr3_aa: CASSATTGAMNTEAFF

clone_size: .
j_call: TRBJ2-2
v_call: TRBV5-1
cdr3_length: 16
d_call: TRBD2
cdr3_nt: TGCGCCAGCAGCTTGAGAGCGGGGGATAGCACCGGGGAGCTGTTTTTT
cdr3_aa: CASSLRAGDSTGELFF

clone_size: .
j_call: TRBJ1-5
v_call: TRBV30
cdr3_length: 15
d_call: .
cdr3_nt: TGTGCCTGGAGTCAAAGGGCCAGGGGTAATCAGCCCCAGCATTTT
cdr3_aa: CAWSQRARGNQPQHF

clone_size: once
j_call: TRBJ1-2
v_call: TRBV28
cdr3_length: 15
d_call: .
cdr3_nt: TGTGCCAGCAGTTCTCATCAGGCCACGATATATGGCTACACCTTC
cdr3_aa: CASSSHQATIYGYTF

clone_size: .
j_call: TRBJ1-5
v_call: TRBV6-6
cdr3_length: 13
d_call: .
cdr3_nt: TGTGCCAGCACCCCACAGGGAAGGCAGCCCCAGCATTTT
cdr3_aa: CASTPQGRQPQHF

clone_size: few
j_call: TRBJ2-1
v_call: TRBV5-8
cdr3_length: 16
d_call: .
cdr3_nt: TGTGCCAGCAGCGGGCGGGGCAGCTACAGGCGCAATGAGCAGTTCTTC
cdr3_aa: CASSGRGSYRRNEQFF

clone_size: .
j_call: TRBJ1-2
v_call: TRBV12-3/TRBV12-4
cdr3_length: 12
d_call: .
cdr3_nt: TGTGCCAGCAGTTGGAACACGCGGGGCTACACCTTC
cdr3_aa: CASSWNTRGYTF

clone_size: .
j_call: TRBJ1-1
v_call: TRBV27
cdr3_length: 14
d_call: .
cdr3_nt: TGTGCCAGCAGCCCGCAGGGCCTAGGGACTGAAGCTTTCTTT
cdr3_aa: CASSPQGLGTEAFF

clone_size: .
j_call: TRBJ2-7
v_call: TRBV6-6
cdr3_length: 15
d_call: .
cdr3_nt: TGTGCCAGCAGTTATCCCCGGGGACAAATCTACGAGCAGTACTTC
cdr3_aa: CASSYPRGQIYEQYF

clone_size: once
j_call: TRBJ2-5
v_call: TRBV5-6
cdr3_length: 16
d_call: TRBD2
cdr3_nt: TGTGCCAGCAGCACCAAAACTAGCGGGAGGCGCGAGACCCAGTACTTC
cdr3_aa: CASSTKTSGRRETQYF

clone_size: .
j_call: TRBJ1-2
v_call: TRBV28
cdr3_length: 14
d_call: .
cdr3_nt: TGTGCCAGCAACGTACAGGGTACTCACTATGGCTACACCTTC
cdr3_aa: CASNVQGTHYGYTF

clone_size: .
j_call: TRBJ2-5
v_call: TRBV10-2
cdr3_length: 15
d_call: .
cdr3_nt: TGCGCCAGCAGTGGGGTCGGACAGTACCAAGAGACCCAGTACTTC
cdr3_aa: CASSGVGQYQETQYF

clone_size: .
j_call: TRBJ1-4
v_call: TRBV5-8
cdr3_length: 13
d_call: .
cdr3_nt: TGTGCCAGCACGGTATTCGTGGATGAAAAACTGTTTTTT
cdr3_aa: CASTVFVDEKLFF

clone_size: .
j_call: TRBJ1-5
v_call: TRBV18
cdr3_length: 14
d_call: TRBD1
cdr3_nt: TGTGCCAGCTCAGGACAGGGGGCAGGACAGCCCCAGCATTTT
cdr3_aa: CASSGQGAGQPQHF

clone_size: .
j_call: TRBJ1-1
v_call: TRBV29-1
cdr3_length: 11
d_call: .
cdr3_nt: TGCAGCGTCACAGGGAACACTGAAGCTTTCTTT
cdr3_aa: CSVTGNTEAFF

clone_size: .
j_call: TRBJ2-7
v_call: TRBV27
cdr3_length: 16
d_call: TRBD1
cdr3_nt: TGTGCCAGCAGTAGAACAGGGGCCTATTCTTCCTACGAGCAGTACTTC
cdr3_aa: CASSRTGAYSSYEQYF

clone_size: .
j_call: TRBJ2-7
v_call: TRBV27
cdr3_length: 13
d_call: TRBD1
cdr3_nt: TGTGCCAGCGGGCGGACAGGGTTCTACGAGCAGTACTTC
cdr3_aa: CASGRTGFYEQYF